Listed here is a single T cell receptor (beta chain). As handled by the study authors: From reference gene primer amplification, estimates of nucleated cell counts were derived. Method: immunoSEQ multiplex PCR; TCRdb's copy keeps in-frame clones and lacks some. V and J calls and clone size follow that table, whereas D and trimming were derived from the DNA. The profile shows under 200,000 clones, 87% of them singletons. The entry originates in a study of blood T cell repertoires in COVID-19. Study information: COVID-19 samples, acute and convalescent, were from the United States, Italy and Spain. T cells, B-cell-depleted T cells, or PBMCs supplied cDNA or gDNA.

The V segment lost 1 base and the J segment 8 bases; nucleotides outside the gene matches: 10. CDR3 length: 15 amino acids. CDR1 and CDR2 from the germline V gene are KGHSH and LQKENI. This receptor was identified in a man in his sixties with active or convalescent COVID-19. The chain carries TRBV18 and TRBJ1-2, with TRBD1 matching 7 bases. Source material: peripheral blood. Here the CDR3 reads CASSPRAGTEGGYTF. The CDR3 bases are TGTGCCAGCTCACCACGGGCCGGGACAGAAGGCGGCTACACCTTC.